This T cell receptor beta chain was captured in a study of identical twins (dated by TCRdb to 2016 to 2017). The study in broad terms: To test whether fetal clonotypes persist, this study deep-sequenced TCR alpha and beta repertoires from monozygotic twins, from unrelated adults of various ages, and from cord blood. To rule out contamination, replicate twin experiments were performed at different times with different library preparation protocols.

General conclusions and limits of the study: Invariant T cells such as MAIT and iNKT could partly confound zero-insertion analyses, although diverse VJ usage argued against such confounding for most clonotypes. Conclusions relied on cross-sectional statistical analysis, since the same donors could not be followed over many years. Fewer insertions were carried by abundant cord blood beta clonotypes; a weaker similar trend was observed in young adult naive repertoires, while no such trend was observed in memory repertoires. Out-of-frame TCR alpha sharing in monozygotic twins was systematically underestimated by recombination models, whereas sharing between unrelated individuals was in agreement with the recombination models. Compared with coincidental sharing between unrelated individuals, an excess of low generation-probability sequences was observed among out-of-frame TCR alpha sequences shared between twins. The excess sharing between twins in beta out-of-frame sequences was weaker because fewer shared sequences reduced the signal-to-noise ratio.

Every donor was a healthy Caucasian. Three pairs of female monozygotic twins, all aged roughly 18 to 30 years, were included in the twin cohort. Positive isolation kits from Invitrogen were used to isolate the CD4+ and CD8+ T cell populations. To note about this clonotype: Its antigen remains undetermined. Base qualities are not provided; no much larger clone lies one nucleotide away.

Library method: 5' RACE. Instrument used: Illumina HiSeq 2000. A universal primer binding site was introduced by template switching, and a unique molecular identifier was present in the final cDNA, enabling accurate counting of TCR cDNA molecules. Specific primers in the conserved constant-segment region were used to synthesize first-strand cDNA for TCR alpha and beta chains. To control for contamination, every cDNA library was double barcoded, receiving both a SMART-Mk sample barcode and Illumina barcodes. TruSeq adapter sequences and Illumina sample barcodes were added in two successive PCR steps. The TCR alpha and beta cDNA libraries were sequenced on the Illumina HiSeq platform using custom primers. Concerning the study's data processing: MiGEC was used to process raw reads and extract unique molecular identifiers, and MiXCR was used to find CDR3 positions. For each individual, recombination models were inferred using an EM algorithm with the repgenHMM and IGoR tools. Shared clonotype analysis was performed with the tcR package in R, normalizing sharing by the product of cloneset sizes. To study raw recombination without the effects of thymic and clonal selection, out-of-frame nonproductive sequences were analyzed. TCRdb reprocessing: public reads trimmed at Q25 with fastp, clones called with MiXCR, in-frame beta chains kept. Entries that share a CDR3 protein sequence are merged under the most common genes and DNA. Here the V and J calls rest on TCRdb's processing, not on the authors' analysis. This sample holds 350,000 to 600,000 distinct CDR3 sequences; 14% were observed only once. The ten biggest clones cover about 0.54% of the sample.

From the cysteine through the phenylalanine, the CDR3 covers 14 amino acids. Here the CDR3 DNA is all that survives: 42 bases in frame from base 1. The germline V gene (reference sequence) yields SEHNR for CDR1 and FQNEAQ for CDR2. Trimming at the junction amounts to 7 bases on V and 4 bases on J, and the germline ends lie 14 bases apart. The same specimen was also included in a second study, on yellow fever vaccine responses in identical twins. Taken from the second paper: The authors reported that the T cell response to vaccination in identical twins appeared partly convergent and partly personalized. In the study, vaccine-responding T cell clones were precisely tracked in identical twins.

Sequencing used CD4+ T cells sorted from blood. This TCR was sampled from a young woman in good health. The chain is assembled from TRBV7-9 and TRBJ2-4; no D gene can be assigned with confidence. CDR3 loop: CASTPSDIKNIQYF. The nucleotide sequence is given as TGTGCCAGCACCCCTTCCGACATAAAAAACATTCAGTACTTC.